The 15 T cell receptor beta chains below were found in one sample sequenced in a study of PD-1 blockade in classical Hodgkin lymphoma (dated by TCRdb to about 2020). The sample's time point, from its label and the paper: cycle 4 day 1 (C4D1), after about 6 weeks of nivolumab. Every trial patient had relapsed following autologous stem cell transplantation, and prior brentuximab vedotin exposure was what differed among cohorts A, B and C. Libraries were prepared through the immunoSEQ multiplex PCR assay. TCRdb carries this immuneACCESS record with in-frame sequences only. Its versions omit some clonotypes, under half of them owing to an unresolved V gene in the studies checked, with the rest unexplained. Recorded for this sample are around 25,000 clones; roughly 90% of them occurred a single time. Together, the top ten hold 23% of the sample. This material consisted of peripheral blood mononuclear cells (PBMCs), taken before the fourth cycle of nivolumab. The receptors originated from a human donor with classical Hodgkin lymphoma.

Details on this clone: In the same sample, other DNA sequences code for this CDR3. This chain uses TRBV5-4 with TRBJ1-2, with D possibly TRBD1 on 5 matching bases. Trimming took off 0 bases at V and 2 bases at J, with 11 bases between the two ends. Germline loops: CDR1 SGHNT, CDR2 YYREEE (reference sequence). This CDR3 spans 15 amino acids. The CDR3 loop reads CASSLGLGTNYGYTF. In nucleotides, the CDR3 is TGTGCCAGCAGCTTGGGATTAGGGACGAACTATGGCTACACCTTC.

V is TRBV2 and J is TRBJ2-7, with D hard to call. The CDR3 is made up of 13 amino acids. Per germline, CDR1 SNHLY and CDR2 FYNNEI. Trimming took 3 bases from V and 0 from J, leaving 6 bases between them. This CDR3 reads CASSEAPSYEQYF. CDR3 sequence (DNA): TGTGCCAGCAGTGAGGCCCCCTCCTACGAGCAGTACTTC.

V and J are TRBV5-1 and TRBJ2-3; 9 bases fit TRBD2. CDR3 length: 16 amino acids. The V gene's germline CDR1 is SGHRS and CDR2 YFSETQ. V dropped 3 bases and J dropped 1; count of bases not matched to a gene: 6. The CDR3 DNA reads as TGCGCCAGCAGCTACCTAGCGGGATTCGGCACAGATACGCAGTATTTT. This gives the protein CASSYLAGFGTDTQYF.

By sample share, this clone is medium-sized (0.01 to 0.1%). This chain links TRBV7-9 with TRBJ1-4; D not certain. Germline CDR1 and CDR2: SEHNR and FQNEAQ (reference sequence). The CDR3 has 14 amino acids. The germline V and J ends were trimmed by 5 bases and 5 bases, with 12 bases remaining between them. The CDR3 DNA reads TGTGCCAGCAGCCGGACCGCCATGAATGAAAAACTGTTTTTT. Its protein product is CASSRTAMNEKLFF.

A remark on this clone: Likely a read error: the CDR3 ends without its conserved phenylalanine or tryptophan. The DNA is left out, because the CDR3 cannot be placed on it with certainty; the CDR3 is given as TCRdb lists it. V gene TRBV27 combines with J gene TRBJ2-6; the listed D gene, TRBD2, was not tested against the DNA. The germline CDR1 and CDR2 sequences are MNHEY and SMNVEV (reference sequence). The CDR3 length is 10 residues, termini included. The CDR3 here is CASSLSRHPL.

The chain joins TRBV19 to TRBJ2-7; 7 nucleotides line up with TRBD1. From germline, CDR1 is LNHDA and CDR2 SQIVND (reference sequence). This CDR3 is 14 amino acids long. V trimming: 3 bases; J trimming: 2 bases; junction bases outside the gene matches: 4. CDR3 in amino acids: CASSIQGTAYEQYF. As DNA, the CDR3 is TGTGCCAGTAGTATCCAAGGGACAGCCTACGAGCAGTACTTC.

This CDR3 reads CASSFSQATNEKLFF. The CDR3 DNA reads TGTGCCAGCAGCTTTAGTCAGGCAACTAATGAAAAACTGTTTTTT. The chain couples TRBV5-4 to TRBJ1-4; D remains ambiguous. The germline CDR1 and CDR2 sequences are SGHNT and YYREEE (reference sequence). Trimming took 2 bases from V and 0 from J, leaving 8 bases between them. The length of the CDR3 is 15 residues.

This clone occurred once. The chain is built from TRBV6-1 and TRBJ2-1; TRBD2 aligns across 7 bases. The length of the CDR3 is 14 residues. Germline V gene sequence: CDR1 MNHNS, CDR2 SASEGT. V lost 7 bases and J lost 2; bases outside the gene matches: 5. CDR3 nucleotides: TGTGCCAGCATTCGCGGGGGTACCTACAATGAGCAGTTCTTC. It yields the protein CASIRGGTYNEQFF.

The chain carries TRBV27 and TRBJ1-2, with unresolved D. CDR1 is MNHEY and CDR2 is SMNVEV in the germline V gene (reference sequence). The CDR3 loop spans 13 amino acids. V lost 2 bases and J 3 bases, leaving 7 bases between the germline ends. Here the CDR3 DNA reads TGTGCCAGCAGTTTAAAGGGATACTATGGCTACACCTTC. It encodes CASSLKGYYGYTF.

CDR3 amino acids: CASNPGGNQPQHF. Written as DNA, the CDR3 is TGTGCCAGCAATCCGGGGGGCAATCAGCCCCAGCATTTT. The gene calls are TRBV2 and TRBJ1-5; D might be TRBD1 (5 bases). Germline loops: CDR1 SNHLY, CDR2 FYNNEI. The V end lost 7 bases, the J end lost 2 bases, and 9 bases lay between the germline ends. This CDR3 has 13 amino acids.

The rearrangement uses TRBV27 and TRBJ2-7; 11 positions agree with TRBD2. Per the germline V gene, CDR1 is MNHEY and CDR2 is SMNVEV (reference sequence). V lost 2 bases, J lost 1 base, and 4 bases stayed unmatched. The CDR3 length is 16 residues. The CDR3: CASSLILAGGSYEQYF. The CDR3 DNA reads TGTGCCAGCAGTTTAATTCTAGCGGGAGGTTCCTACGAGCAGTACTTC.

The rearrangement links TRBV4-1 to TRBJ2-3, with 9 bases fitting TRBD2. J was trimmed by 0 bases and V by 0 bases; bases with no gene match: 4. Looked up from germline, CDR1 is MGHRA and CDR2 is YSYEKL. CDR3 length: 17 residues. For the CDR3, the DNA is TGCGCCAGCAGCCAAGAGGTGCTAGCGGGAAGCACAGATACGCAGTATTTT. Translating gives CASSQEVLAGSTDTQYF.

This clone was seen a few times. This chain joins TRBV27 and TRBJ2-7; TRBD1 is a possible D gene (6 bases). V lost 4 bases and J 3 bases, leaving 16 bases between the germline ends. The germline CDR1 and CDR2 sequences are MNHEY and SMNVEV (reference sequence). The CDR3 is 15 amino acids. The CDR3 DNA is TGTGCCAGCAGTTCCAAACAGGGCTGGCGCTACGAGCAGTACTTC. Protein product: CASSSKQGWRYEQYF.

V usage is TRBV11-2 and J usage is TRBJ1-2, with TRBD1 matching over 8 bases. V shed 3 bases and J 3 bases; nucleotides not matched to a gene: 3. CDR1 and CDR2 from the germline V gene are SGHAT and FQNNGV. This CDR3 comprises 14 residues. CDR3 region: CASSLGRGHYGYTF. The CDR3 DNA is TGTGCCAGCAGCTTGGGCAGGGGGCACTATGGCTACACCTTC.

The chain links TRBV30 to TRBJ2-2; 8 positions agree with TRBD2. The junction had 16 bases not matched to a gene; V was cut back by 3 bases and J by 7 bases. The CDR3 has 17 residues. CDR1 GTSNPN and CDR2 SVGIG come from the germline V gene (reference sequence). CDR3 nucleotide sequence: TGTGCCTGGAGCGATACCGGGGGGGCCCTGTTCGACGGGGAGCTGTTTTTT. This codes for CAWSDTGGALFDGELFF.